These T cell receptor beta chains were read from a single sample in a study of shared clonotypes between healthy human individuals. The repertoire was sequenced with immunoSEQ multiplex PCR; TCRdb's copy has only in-frame clones and lacks some. This table has approximately 2.5 million clones, 90% to 95% appearing once. Sample: naive CD4+ T cells from PBMCs. The origin of the receptors is a man aged 18-30 years in good health. Some clones in this sample may be carry-over from other donors' samples. Both conserved end residues are part of each CDR3. Each record gives: D gene, J gene, V gene, clone size, CDR3 DNA, CDR3 protein. A D gene is named only where the DNA matches it firmly. Size tells how often a clone was seen (once, few, many) or the class of an expanded clone, and some rows leave it out.

D gene: NA; J gene: TRBJ2-7; V gene: TRBV27; clone size: NA; CDR3 DNA: TGTGCCAGCAGTTCTGTACGAGCGCAACAATCCTACGAGCAGTACTTC; CDR3 protein: CASSSVRAQQSYEQYF
D gene: NA; J gene: TRBJ2-1; V gene: TRBV7-3; clone size: NA; CDR3 DNA: TGTGCCAGCAGCTTATATAACCACTCCCGAATAATGAGACCGCAGCAGTTCTTC; CDR3 protein: CASSLYNHSRIMRPQQFF
D gene: TRBD2; J gene: TRBJ2-5; V gene: TRBV6-5; clone size: NA; CDR3 DNA: TGTGCCAGCAGTTACGATAGTAGCGGGAGGGTTGAGACCCAGTACTTC; CDR3 protein: CASSYDSSGRVETQYF
D gene: NA; J gene: TRBJ2-1; V gene: TRBV7-3; clone size: NA; CDR3 DNA: TGTGCCAGCAGCCTCGGGACGAGCTCCTACAATGAGCAGTTCTTC; CDR3 protein: CASSLGTSSYNEQFF
D gene: TRBD2; J gene: TRBJ2-1; V gene: TRBV9; clone size: NA; CDR3 DNA: TGTGCCAGCAGCGTAGGGGGTGGACTAGCGGGGAACAATGAGCAGTTCTTC; CDR3 protein: CASSVGGGLAGNNEQFF
D gene: TRBD1; J gene: TRBJ1-1; V gene: TRBV30; clone size: NA; CDR3 DNA: TGTGCCTGGAGTGTAACCAGGGGGCGGAGTTACACTGAAGCTTTCTTT; CDR3 protein: CAWSVTRGRSYTEAFF
D gene: NA; J gene: TRBJ1-1; V gene: TRBV6-1; clone size: NA; CDR3 DNA: TGTGCCACCGGAGGGGTAAGGAACACTGAAGCTTTCTTT; CDR3 protein: CATGGVRNTEAFF
D gene: NA; J gene: TRBJ1-1; V gene: TRBV28; clone size: NA; CDR3 DNA: TGTGCCAGCAGGTCCCTGGCGACTGAAGCTTTCTTT; CDR3 protein: CASRSLATEAFF
D gene: NA; J gene: TRBJ2-7; V gene: TRBV28; clone size: NA; CDR3 DNA: TGTGCCAGCATGGGCGGAGCCGACTACGAGCAGTACTTC; CDR3 protein: CASMGGADYEQYF
D gene: TRBD1; J gene: TRBJ1-4; V gene: TRBV28; clone size: NA; CDR3 DNA: TGTGCCAGCAAAGGACAGGCAGAAAAACTGTTTTTT; CDR3 protein: CASKGQAEKLFF
D gene: TRBD2; J gene: TRBJ2-3; V gene: TRBV30; clone size: NA; CDR3 DNA: TGTGCCTGGAGTGTTGGCGGGAGGACCACAGATACGCAGTATTTT; CDR3 protein: CAWSVGGRTTDTQYF
D gene: NA; J gene: TRBJ1-1; V gene: TRBV5-1; clone size: NA; CDR3 DNA: TGCGCCAGCACCCCGTGGGGAGGGGACACTGAAGCTTTCTTT; CDR3 protein: CASTPWGGDTEAFF
D gene: TRBD1; J gene: TRBJ2-7; V gene: TRBV6-4; clone size: NA; CDR3 DNA: TGTGCCAGCAGTCAGGGACAGGACTACGAGCAGTACTTC; CDR3 protein: CASSQGQDYEQYF
D gene: NA; J gene: TRBJ2-1; V gene: TRBV11-2; clone size: few; CDR3 DNA: TGTGCCAGCAGCCTAACCGGGACAACCTACAATGAGCAGTTCTTC; CDR3 protein: CASSLTGTTYNEQFF
D gene: TRBD1; J gene: TRBJ2-1; V gene: TRBV7-8; clone size: NA; CDR3 DNA: TGTGCCAGCACCAAATACCGGGACAGGGACTACAATGAGCAGTTCTTC; CDR3 protein: CASTKYRDRDYNEQFF
D gene: NA; J gene: TRBJ2-1; V gene: TRBV7-3; clone size: NA; CDR3 DNA: TGTGCTAGCAGCTTGGGCCTCGGGGATGAGCAGTTCTTC; CDR3 protein: CASSLGLGDEQFF
D gene: NA; J gene: TRBJ1-5; V gene: TRBV21-1; clone size: NA; CDR3 DNA: TGTGCCAGCAGTAAAGGAGGGGGGAGGGAAAGCAATCAGCCCCAGCATTTT; CDR3 protein: CASSKGGGRESNQPQHF
D gene: NA; J gene: TRBJ1-5; V gene: TRBV19; clone size: NA; CDR3 DNA: TGTGCCAGTAGTAACCCGTCGACATTTCAGCCCCAGCATTTT; CDR3 protein: CASSNPSTFQPQHF
D gene: NA; J gene: TRBJ2-7; V gene: TRBV28; clone size: NA; CDR3 DNA: TGTGCCACACGCGTTTGGTACGAGCAGTACTTC; CDR3 protein: CATRVWYEQYF
D gene: TRBD2; J gene: TRBJ2-1; V gene: TRBV28; clone size: NA; CDR3 DNA: TGTGCCAGCAGTGCCCGGAAAAGCGGGAGGTACAATGAGCAGTTCTTC; CDR3 protein: CASSARKSGRYNEQFF
D gene: TRBD2; J gene: TRBJ2-7; V gene: TRBV5-4; clone size: once; CDR3 DNA: TGTGCCAGCAGCTTGCGGGGGGCCTACGAGCAGTACTTC; CDR3 protein: CASSLRGAYEQYF
D gene: NA; J gene: TRBJ2-7; V gene: TRBV5-1; clone size: NA; CDR3 DNA: TGCGCCAGCAGCTTCGACAGCAGATCCTACGAGCAGTACTTC; CDR3 protein: CASSFDSRSYEQYF
D gene: TRBD1; J gene: TRBJ2-4; V gene: TRBV19; clone size: NA; CDR3 DNA: TGTGCCAGTAGTAGCGACAGGGGCTACGGCATTCAGTACTTC; CDR3 protein: CASSSDRGYGIQYF
D gene: NA; J gene: TRBJ2-7; V gene: TRBV5-6; clone size: NA; CDR3 DNA: TGTGCCAGCAGCTCTCACTACGAGCAGTACTTC; CDR3 protein: CASSSHYEQYF
D gene: TRBD2; J gene: TRBJ2-1; V gene: TRBV5-6; clone size: NA; CDR3 DNA: TGTGCCAGCAGCTTGGGGGGACTAGCGTGGGACGATGAGCAGTTCTTC; CDR3 protein: CASSLGGLAWDDEQFF
D gene: NA; J gene: TRBJ1-4; V gene: TRBV2; clone size: NA; CDR3 DNA: TGTGCCAGCAGTGAACTTTACTCAGCCGTAAATGAAAAACTGTTTTTT; CDR3 protein: CASSELYSAVNEKLFF
D gene: NA; J gene: TRBJ2-5; V gene: TRBV30; clone size: NA; CDR3 DNA: TGTGCCTGGGAGAACGTAGCGGCCCAAGAGACCCAGTACTTC; CDR3 protein: CAWENVAAQETQYF
D gene: TRBD1; J gene: TRBJ2-7; V gene: TRBV28; clone size: NA; CDR3 DNA: TGTGCCAGCAGTACAACGGGACAGGGGAGCTACGAGCAGTACTTC; CDR3 protein: CASSTTGQGSYEQYF
D gene: NA; J gene: TRBJ2-7; V gene: TRBV7-3; clone size: once; CDR3 DNA: TGTGCCAGCAGCCTCCTTCCGACAGCAGTTTCCTACGAGCAGTACTTC; CDR3 protein: CASSLLPTAVSYEQYF
D gene: TRBD2; J gene: TRBJ2-1; V gene: TRBV5-1; clone size: NA; CDR3 DNA: TGCGCCAGCAGCAGAACTAGCGGGAGCTCCTACAATGAGCAGTTCTTC; CDR3 protein: CASSRTSGSSYNEQFF
D gene: TRBD2; J gene: TRBJ2-5; V gene: TRBV7-3; clone size: NA; CDR3 DNA: TGTGCCAGCAGCCCCAGCGCACCGGGACTAGGGGAGCGGTCGACCCAGTACTTC; CDR3 protein: CASSPSAPGLGERSTQYF
D gene: NA; J gene: TRBJ2-7; V gene: TRBV27; clone size: once; CDR3 DNA: TGTGCCAGCAGTCCCCGACAGGTGGGGTACGAGCAGTACTTC; CDR3 protein: CASSPRQVGYEQYF
D gene: NA; J gene: TRBJ1-3; V gene: TRBV2; clone size: NA; CDR3 DNA: TGTGCCAGCAAGGTCGAGGAACTCCAATACTCTGGAAACACCATATATTTT; CDR3 protein: CASKVEELQYSGNTIYF
D gene: NA; J gene: TRBJ1-4; V gene: TRBV19; clone size: NA; CDR3 DNA: TGTGCCAGTAGGGAAGGAGCTGCAACTAATGAAAAACTGTTTTTT; CDR3 protein: CASREGAATNEKLFF
D gene: TRBD1; J gene: TRBJ1-1; V gene: TRBV7-6; clone size: NA; CDR3 DNA: TGTGCCAGCAGCTCCGGGCGAACCTGGACAGGGTGGCGTACTGAAGCTTTCTTT; CDR3 protein: CASSSGRTWTGWRTEAFF
D gene: NA; J gene: TRBJ1-3; V gene: TRBV9; clone size: NA; CDR3 DNA: TGTGCCAGCAGCCCAGACTTGCGCTCTGGAAACACCATATATTTT; CDR3 protein: CASSPDLRSGNTIYF
D gene: NA; J gene: TRBJ2-1; V gene: TRBV14; clone size: NA; CDR3 DNA: TGTGCCAGCAGCCAAGATACATCCAGGGTCCGTGAGCAGTTCTTC; CDR3 protein: CASSQDTSRVREQFF
D gene: NA; J gene: TRBJ2-2; V gene: TRBV12-5; clone size: NA; CDR3 DNA: TGTGCTAGTGGTTCGGTAGAGAACACCGGGGAGCTGTTTTTT; CDR3 protein: CASGSVENTGELFF
D gene: NA; J gene: TRBJ2-2; V gene: TRBV25-1; clone size: few; CDR3 DNA: TGTGCCAGCAGTGAACGAGGAACCGGGGAGCTGTTTTTT; CDR3 protein: CASSERGTGELFF
D gene: NA; J gene: TRBJ2-7; V gene: TRBV28; clone size: once; CDR3 DNA: TGTGCCAGCAGTTCCCCGCCGGAGCGGTACGAGCAGTACTTC; CDR3 protein: CASSSPPERYEQYF
D gene: NA; J gene: TRBJ2-5; V gene: TRBV7-9; clone size: NA; CDR3 DNA: TGTGCCAGCAGCCGGTATACCGGAGAGACCCAGTACTTC; CDR3 protein: CASSRYTGETQYF
D gene: TRBD2; J gene: TRBJ2-7; V gene: TRBV5-1; clone size: NA; CDR3 DNA: TGCGCCAGCAGCTCTAGCGGGAGCTCCTACGAGCAGTACTTC; CDR3 protein: CASSSSGSSYEQYF
D gene: TRBD1; J gene: TRBJ1-2; V gene: TRBV28; clone size: NA; CDR3 DNA: TGTGCCACCACCCTGCTCGGACAGGGGAACTATGGCTACACCTTC; CDR3 protein: CATTLLGQGNYGYTF
D gene: TRBD1; J gene: TRBJ1-3; V gene: TRBV4-2; clone size: NA; CDR3 DNA: TGTGCCAGCAGCCACCCCAGGGGGAGCTCTGGAAACACCATATATTTT; CDR3 protein: CASSHPRGSSGNTIYF
D gene: TRBD1; J gene: TRBJ1-1; V gene: TRBV2; clone size: NA; CDR3 DNA: TGTGCCAGCAGGGGCAGGACAGGGGACACTGAAGCTTTCTTT; CDR3 protein: CASRGRTGDTEAFF
D gene: NA; J gene: TRBJ1-5; V gene: TRBV7-2; clone size: NA; CDR3 DNA: TGTGCCAGCAGCTCATTAGGCGGGGGTTTACCCCAGCATTTT; CDR3 protein: CASSSLGGGLPQHF
D gene: NA; J gene: TRBJ1-1; V gene: TRBV19; clone size: NA; CDR3 DNA: TGTGCCAGTAGTATCTCCAGGAGGAACACTGAAGCTTTCTTT; CDR3 protein: CASSISRRNTEAFF
D gene: NA; J gene: TRBJ1-1; V gene: TRBV7-2; clone size: NA; CDR3 DNA: TGTGCCAGCAGCTTACGGCGGCCCACTGAAGCTTTCTTT; CDR3 protein: CASSLRRPTEAFF
D gene: NA; J gene: TRBJ1-5; V gene: TRBV4-3; clone size: once; CDR3 DNA: TGCGCCAGCAGCCCCGAAGCGGGCAATCAGCCCCAGCATTTT; CDR3 protein: CASSPEAGNQPQHF
D gene: TRBD2; J gene: TRBJ2-1; V gene: TRBV6-5; clone size: once; CDR3 DNA: TGTGCCAGCAGCCCTAGCGGGACTCCGCTCGTGTTCTTC; CDR3 protein: CASSPSGTPLVFF
D gene: NA; J gene: TRBJ1-5; V gene: TRBV18; clone size: NA; CDR3 DNA: TGTGCCAGCTCACCGACAGAAAGCAATCAGCCCCAGCATTTT; CDR3 protein: CASSPTESNQPQHF
D gene: NA; J gene: TRBJ1-2; V gene: TRBV5-1; clone size: NA; CDR3 DNA: TGCGCCAGCAGCTTGGGGGCAGGGACGAGCTATGGCTACACCTTC; CDR3 protein: CASSLGAGTSYGYTF
D gene: NA; J gene: TRBJ2-7; V gene: TRBV19; clone size: NA; CDR3 DNA: TGTGCCAGTAGTATCACAGACTACTACGAGCAGTACTTC; CDR3 protein: CASSITDYYEQYF
D gene: NA; J gene: TRBJ2-2; V gene: TRBV14; clone size: few; CDR3 DNA: TGTGCCAGCAGCTCAATAGGGACCACTACCGGGGAGCTGTTTTTT; CDR3 protein: CASSSIGTTTGELFF
D gene: NA; J gene: TRBJ1-2; V gene: TRBV5-4; clone size: once; CDR3 DNA: TGTGCCAGCAGCTTGGCCGCAGGGTACGACTATGGCTACACCTTC; CDR3 protein: CASSLAAGYDYGYTF